These T cell receptor beta chains were read from a single sample in a study of blood T cell repertoires in COVID-19. Some clones are missing from TCRdb's copy, which holds only in-frame ones; the method was immunoSEQ multiplex PCR. The table shows under 80,000 clones, with roughly 80% occurring only once. Sequencing used peripheral blood. Receptor source: a human donor in a cohort sampled during active COVID-19. CDR3s include the opening cysteine and the closing phenylalanine or tryptophan. A D gene is named only where the DNA matches it firmly. For some rows the clone size is stated as once, few or many, or as a class when expanded; others skip it.

v_call	d_call	clone_size	j_call	cdr3_nt	cdr3_aa
TRBV20-1	TRBD2	-	TRBJ2-7	TGCAGTGCTAGTGTCGGGAGGGGAGTGCACGAGCAGTACTTC	CSASVGRGVHEQYF
TRBV20-1	TRBD2	few	TRBJ2-1	TGCAGTGCTAGTCCTAGCGGGAGCAGCAATGAGCAGTTCTTC	CSASPSGSSNEQFF
TRBV7-3	TRBD1	-	TRBJ2-3	TGTGCCAGCAGCCCCGGGACAGCAGATACGCAGTATTTT	CASSPGTADTQYF
TRBV19	-	once	TRBJ2-4	TGTGCCAGTAGTTATGACAGGTCGGTAAACATTCAGTACTTC	CASSYDRSVNIQYF
TRBV5-1	-	once	TRBJ2-5	TGCGCCAGCAGCACCGGACAGCAAGAGACCCAGTACTTC	CASSTGQQETQYF
TRBV5-3	-	once	TRBJ1-2	TGTGCCAGAAGCTTAGACAGCCGTAACTATGGCTACACCTTC	CARSLDSRNYGYTF
TRBV4-3	TRBD1	-	TRBJ2-7	TGCGCCAGCAGCCAGGCGGGGCAGGGGGCATACGAGCAGTACTTC	CASSQAGQGAYEQYF
TRBV4-3	-	-	TRBJ1-2	TGCGCCAGCAGCCGAGCTGGCTATGGCTACACCTTC	CASSRAGYGYTF
TRBV30	-	-	TRBJ1-2	TGTGCCTGGAGGCCCGGCAGGTTTAACTATGGCTACACCTTC	CAWRPGRFNYGYTF
TRBV30	-	once	TRBJ2-5	TGTGCCTGGAGTGTACCCCGGACAGATCAAGAGACCCAGTACTTC	CAWSVPRTDQETQYF
TRBV10-3	TRBD2	-	TRBJ2-3	TGTGCCATCAGCATACTAGCGGCGCAAGATACGCAGTATTTT	CAISILAAQDTQYF
TRBV11-3	TRBD2	-	TRBJ2-1	TGTGCCAGCAGCGTTAGCGGGATTGGGAATGAGCAGTTCTTC	CASSVSGIGNEQFF
TRBV7-2	-	-	TRBJ2-1	TGTGCCAGCAGCGCAAGGTCCCAGGGATACAATGAGCAGTTCTTC	CASSARSQGYNEQFF
TRBV3-1/TRBV3-2	TRBD2	few	TRBJ2-1	TGTGCCAGCAGCCATCGGGGGGGCCAAGTTAATGAGCAGTTCTTC	CASSHRGGQVNEQFF
TRBV25-1	TRBD1	-	TRBJ1-3	TGTGCCAGCAGTGGGGACAGCTACTCTGGAAACACCATATATTTT	CASSGDSYSGNTIYF
TRBV18	TRBD1	-	TRBJ1-2	TGTGCCAGCTCACCAGGGGACAGGGGCTACACCTTC	CASSPGDRGYTF
TRBV15	TRBD1	-	TRBJ1-4	TGTGCCACCAGCAAAGATCCGGGACAGGGAGGTGAAAAACTGTTTTTT	CATSKDPGQGGEKLFF
TRBV6-6	TRBD1	-	TRBJ1-4	TGTGCCAGCAGTTTCCGGACAGGGGGTGTTGAAAAACTGTTTTTT	CASSFRTGGVEKLFF
TRBV19	TRBD1	-	TRBJ1-1	TGTGCCAGTAGTACTCCCCGGACAGGGGGGTTATTAGAAGCTTTCTTT	CASSTPRTGGLLEAFF
TRBV7-2	TRBD1	-	TRBJ1-2	TGTGCCAGCACCTGGGGGACAGGGAACTATGGCTACACCTTC	CASTWGTGNYGYTF
TRBV20-1	TRBD1	-	TRBJ2-5	TGCAGTGCTAGTGACAGGGGGGACCAAGAGACCCAGTACTTC	CSASDRGDQETQYF
TRBV6-1	-	-	TRBJ1-4	TGTGCCAGCAGTGAGAATCAGGCAACTAATGAAAAACTGTTTTTT	CASSENQATNEKLFF
TRBV5-4	-	few	TRBJ1-1	TGTGCCAGCAGCCTAGGGGTAGCAGACACTGAAGCTTTCTTT	CASSLGVADTEAFF
TRBV7-9	-	-	TRBJ1-2	TGTGCCAGCAGCTTAGAGAGGGCTTTTGGCTACACCTTC	CASSLERAFGYTF
TRBV7-2	TRBD1	-	TRBJ2-1	TGTGCCAGCAGCTTCTCAGGGGGATACAACAATGAGCAGTTCTTC	CASSFSGGYNNEQFF
TRBV6-5	TRBD2	-	TRBJ2-5	TGTGCCAGCACTCTTTCCGGGACTAGCGAAGAGACCCAGTACTTC	CASTLSGTSEETQYF
TRBV3-1/TRBV3-2	TRBD1	-	TRBJ2-6	TGTGCCAGCAGCCAAGATAAAGGACAGGGGGCGCCTGGGGCCAACGTCCTGACTTTC	CASSQDKGQGAPGANVLTF
TRBV7-2	TRBD2	-	TRBJ2-7	TGTGCCAGCAGCCCCGGGGGTAGCGGGAAGCACGAGCAGTACTTC	CASSPGGSGKHEQYF
TRBV19	-	few	TRBJ2-1	TGTGCCAGTAGTATAGCTGGGGCAGGGGATGAGCAGTTCTTC	CASSIAGAGDEQFF
TRBV27	-	-	TRBJ1-5	TGTGCCAGCCCCTTCCCTAGACAGGAGGATCAGCCCCAGCATTTT	CASPFPRQEDQPQHF
TRBV6-5	TRBD1	-	TRBJ2-5	TGTGCCAGCTCGAGTCACAGGGGATCAGAGACCCAGTACTTC	CASSSHRGSETQYF
TRBV7-9	-	-	TRBJ1-1	TGTGCCAGCAGCTTATCCCCAGGGGCGATAACTGAAGCTTTCTTT	CASSLSPGAITEAFF
TRBV18	-	-	TRBJ2-3	TGTGCCAGCTCACCTTCACTACCAAGCACAGATACGCAGTATTTT	CASSPSLPSTDTQYF
TRBV18	-	-	TRBJ1-1	TGTGCCAGCCTCGGGAGGGGCGACACTGAAGCTTTCTTT	CASLGRGDTEAFF
TRBV6-2/TRBV6-3	TRBD2	-	TRBJ2-7	TGTGCCAGCAGTTACAGAGCGGGGGGCCCTACCTCCTACGAGCAGTACTTC	CASSYRAGGPTSYEQYF
TRBV3-1/TRBV3-2	-	once	TRBJ2-7	TGTGCCAGCAGCAGCCAAGGGGTTATTGGGTACGAGCAGTACTTC	CASSSQGVIGYEQYF
TRBV12-5	TRBD1	-	TRBJ1-4	TGTGCTAGTGGTATACAACCTCAGGGGGCTAATGAAAAACTGTTTTTT	CASGIQPQGANEKLFF
TRBV18	TRBD2	-	TRBJ2-5	TGTGCCAGCTCACCACCGGGTCTAGCGGGGGCCCGAGAGACCCAGTACTTC	CASSPPGLAGARETQYF
TRBV7-9	TRBD1	-	TRBJ1-1	TGTGCCAGCAGCCTACAGGGGGACACTGAAGCTTTCTTT	CASSLQGDTEAFF
TRBV30	TRBD1	once	TRBJ2-1	TGTGCCTGGAGGTGGGGACAGGGGCCTAACAATGAGCAGTTCTTC	CAWRWGQGPNNEQFF
TRBV3-1/TRBV3-2	-	-	TRBJ2-2	TGTGCCAGCAGCCCTCATGCCCGGAGCGGGTGGGGGGTCGGGGAGCTGTTTTTT	CASSPHARSGWGVGELFF
TRBV10-2	TRBD1	once	TRBJ1-1	TGCGCCAGCAGTCCGACAGGGGGGAACACTGAAGCTTTCTTT	CASSPTGGNTEAFF
TRBV6-5	-	-	TRBJ1-2	TGTGCCAGCAGTTACTCTCGGGTCAACTATGGCTACACCTTC	CASSYSRVNYGYTF
TRBV7-9	-	-	TRBJ2-6	TGTGCCAGCAGGGCCATGGGCGGGGCTGGGGCCAACGTCCTGACTTTC	CASRAMGGAGANVLTF
TRBV4-3	TRBD2	-	TRBJ2-3	TGCGCCAGCAGCCAACAACTAGCGGGGCTCGGGAGCACAGATACGCAGTATTTT	CASSQQLAGLGSTDTQYF
TRBV4-3	TRBD1	many	TRBJ2-2	TGCGCCAGCAGCCAATTCAGGGGGCTGAGTATCGGGGAGCTGTTTTTT	CASSQFRGLSIGELFF
TRBV28	TRBD1	once	TRBJ1-2	TGTGCCAGCAGGGGGCAGGGGGTGGGAAACTATGGCTACACCTTC	CASRGQGVGNYGYTF
TRBV5-5	TRBD2	-	TRBJ2-1	TGTGCCAGCAGCCCGTTAGCGGGAGGATCCTACAATGAGCAGTTCTTC	CASSPLAGGSYNEQFF
TRBV6-2/TRBV6-3	-	-	TRBJ1-4	TGTGCCAGCAGCGTGGGGCCGGAGAAACTGTTTTTT	CASSVGPEKLFF
TRBV7-8	-	-	TRBJ1-5	TGTGCCAGCAGCTTAAATGCTCCAGCGAATCAGCCCCAGCATTTT	CASSLNAPANQPQHF
TRBV9	TRBD2	-	TRBJ2-5	TGTGCCAGCAGCGTAGGGGGGACTAGCGCTTACGGGGAGACCCAGTACTTC	CASSVGGTSAYGETQYF
TRBV7-9	-	-	TRBJ2-4	TGTGCCAGCACCGCTTGGGGAGGACTAGCCAAAAACATTCAGTACTTC	CASTAWGGLAKNIQYF